One TCR beta chain is described in this entry. The antigen is unknown. These data are taken from a study of shared clonotypes between healthy human individuals. Study results and limitations: For naive CD4 cells, roughly 4.6% of clonotypes were shared across a few donors.

Sequencing was performed with immunoSEQ multiplex PCR; in TCRdb, only in-frame clones are kept and a portion is missing. The sample carries roughly 2.2 million clones, around 90% recorded once. CD4+ cells were split into CD45RA+ naive and CD45RA-negative memory subsets. CDR3 size: 15 residues. In germline, CDR1 is SGHRS, CDR2 YFSETQ. The V end lost 4 bases, the J end lost 1 base, and 14 bases lay between the germline ends. The chain joins TRBV5-1 to TRBJ1-1; D possibly corresponds to TRBD1 (5 bases). The specimen was naive CD4+ T cells from PBMCs. Subset of the sample: CD45RA+ positively selected. The source of this sequence is a man younger than 35 in good health. Some clones in this sample may be carry-over from other donors' samples. The chain's CDR3 is CASSEGPGGNTEAFF. Here the CDR3 DNA reads TGCGCCAGCAGCGAGGGGCCCGGGGGGAACACTGAAGCTTTCTTT.